The sequence of this T cell receptor beta chain was determined in a study of T cell responses to AZD1222 COVID-19 vaccine. Findings and caveats of the study: The breadth and depth of Spike-specific TCRs increased once two AZD1222 doses had been given.

TCRdb keeps only in-frame clones here, not all; method: immunoSEQ multiplex PCR. The repertoire has 45,000 or so clones, approximately 83% of them found once; the top ten carry around 52%. The germline CDR1 and CDR2 sequences are MNHNY and SVGAGI (reference sequence). This CDR3 is 13 amino acids long. A note on this clone: As yet, its antigen is unknown.

The clonotype originates from an adult in good health. The chain combines TRBV6-6 with TRBJ1-1; a weak D match, TRBD1 (5 bases). The source was peripheral blood, collected on day 0 of AZD1222 vaccination. The CDR3 reads CATQKGLNTEAFF. CDR3 coding DNA: TGTGCTACACAAAAGGGGTTGAACACTGAAGCTTTCTTT.